This section outlines one T cell receptor beta chain sequence together with its context. The germline V gene encodes CDR1 MRHNA and CDR2 SNTAGT. CDR3 length equals 15 residues. Trimming removed 0 bases at V and 9 bases at J, with 12 bases between. The data stem from a study of blood T cell repertoires in COVID-19. Study-level information: The origin of the acute and convalescent COVID-19 samples was the United States, Italy and Spain. PBMCs, B-cell-depleted T cells, or T cells were the source of the cDNA or gDNA that made up the material.

Authors' analysis steps: From reference gene primer amplification, estimates of nucleated cell counts were derived. The data were produced by immunoSEQ multiplex PCR, yet TCRdb's version contains in-frame clones alone and is incomplete. V and J calls and clone size are those listed in that table; D and trimming were worked out from the DNA. The table lists about 260,000 clones, 84% of them singletons. The chain links TRBV6-4 to TRBJ1-6; D call uncertain. The receptor's source is a woman between 35 and 50 years old who had recovered from COVID-19. The sequenced material came from peripheral blood. The CDR3 DNA reads as TGTGCCAGCAGTGACTCAAGCGATACCAGTTCACCCCTCCACTTT. Residues: CASSDSSDTSSPLHF.